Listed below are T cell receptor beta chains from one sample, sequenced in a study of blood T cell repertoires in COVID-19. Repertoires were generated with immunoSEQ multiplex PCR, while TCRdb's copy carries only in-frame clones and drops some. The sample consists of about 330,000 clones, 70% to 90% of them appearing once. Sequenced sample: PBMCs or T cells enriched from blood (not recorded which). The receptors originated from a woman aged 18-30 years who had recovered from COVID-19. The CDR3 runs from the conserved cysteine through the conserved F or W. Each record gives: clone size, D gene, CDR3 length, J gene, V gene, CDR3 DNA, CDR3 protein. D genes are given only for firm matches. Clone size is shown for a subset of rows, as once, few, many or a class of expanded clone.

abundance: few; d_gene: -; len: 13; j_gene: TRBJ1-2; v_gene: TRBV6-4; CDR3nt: TGTGCCAGCAGTGACTCCGGGACATATGGCTACACCTTC; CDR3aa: CASSDSGTYGYTF
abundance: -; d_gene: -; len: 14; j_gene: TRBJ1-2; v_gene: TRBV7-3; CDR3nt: TGTGCCAGCAGCTTAACCGGGGGGCAGAGCGGCTACACCTTC; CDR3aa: CASSLTGGQSGYTF
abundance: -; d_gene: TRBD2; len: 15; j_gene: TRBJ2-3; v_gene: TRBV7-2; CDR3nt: TGTGCCAGCAGCCTCGCTAGCGGGAGTGCTAATACGCAGTATTTT; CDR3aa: CASSLASGSANTQYF
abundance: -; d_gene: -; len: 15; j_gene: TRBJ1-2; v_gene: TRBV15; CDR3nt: TGTGCCACCAGCAGAGACGACAGAAACAACTATGGCTACACCTTC; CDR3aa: CATSRDDRNNYGYTF
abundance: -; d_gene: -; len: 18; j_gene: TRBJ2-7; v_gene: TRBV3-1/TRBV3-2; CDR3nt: TGTGCCAGCAGCCAAGACGGCCCGGAGACCGAAGACGAGGTGGGGCAGTACTTC; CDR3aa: CASSQDGPETEDEVGQYF
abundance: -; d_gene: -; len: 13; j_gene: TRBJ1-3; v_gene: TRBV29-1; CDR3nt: TGCAGCGTCAGCCTTGATCCGGGATACACCATATATTTT; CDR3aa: CSVSLDPGYTIYF
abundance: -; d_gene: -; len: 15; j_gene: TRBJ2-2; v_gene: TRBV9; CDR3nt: TGTGCCAGCAGCGTAGCGTCCCTCGAGGCCGGGGAGCTGTTTTTT; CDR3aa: CASSVASLEAGELFF
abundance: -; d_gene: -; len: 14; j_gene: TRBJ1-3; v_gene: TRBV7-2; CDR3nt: TGTGCCAGCAGCTTAGCAGGGGCTCGAAACACCATATATTTT; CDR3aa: CASSLAGARNTIYF
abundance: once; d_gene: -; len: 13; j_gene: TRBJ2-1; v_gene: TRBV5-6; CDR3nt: TGTGCCAGCAGCTTGGGAGCTTACAATGAGCAGTTCTTC; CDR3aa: CASSLGAYNEQFF
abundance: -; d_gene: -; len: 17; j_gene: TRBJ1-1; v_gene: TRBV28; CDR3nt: TGTGCCAGCACCACCAACGGACAGCTCCCCAAGAACACTGAAGCTTTCTTT; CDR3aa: CASTTNGQLPKNTEAFF
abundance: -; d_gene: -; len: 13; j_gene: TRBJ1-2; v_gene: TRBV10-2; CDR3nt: TGCGCCAGCAGTGAGGAGACAGACTATGGCTACACCTTC; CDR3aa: CASSEETDYGYTF
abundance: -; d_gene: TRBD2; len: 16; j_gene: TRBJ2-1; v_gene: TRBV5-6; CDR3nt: TGTGCCAGCAGCCCGCCGGGACTAGCGGGGATTAATGAGCAGTTCTTC; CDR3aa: CASSPPGLAGINEQFF
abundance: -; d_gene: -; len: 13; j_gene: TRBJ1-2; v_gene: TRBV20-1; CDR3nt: TGCAGTGCTAGTCTAAGTCCGAGATATGGCTACACCTTC; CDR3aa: CSASLSPRYGYTF
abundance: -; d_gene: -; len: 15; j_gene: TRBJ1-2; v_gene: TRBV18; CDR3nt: TGTGCCAGCTCACCTTCTAAGAGGGGGAACTATGGCTACACCTTC; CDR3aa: CASSPSKRGNYGYTF
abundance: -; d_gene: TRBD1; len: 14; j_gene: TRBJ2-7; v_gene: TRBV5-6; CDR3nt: TGTGCCAGCAGTAACAGGGGTCGCTCCTACGAGCAGTACTTC; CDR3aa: CASSNRGRSYEQYF
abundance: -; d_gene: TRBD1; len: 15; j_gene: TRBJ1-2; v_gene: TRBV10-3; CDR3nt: TGTGCCATCAGTGAAGGACAGGGGGGCCACTATGGCTACACCTTC; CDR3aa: CAISEGQGGHYGYTF
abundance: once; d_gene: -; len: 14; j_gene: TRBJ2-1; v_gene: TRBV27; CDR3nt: TGTGCCAGCAGTCTGCTACCAAGGGGCAATGAGCAGTTCTTC; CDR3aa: CASSLLPRGNEQFF
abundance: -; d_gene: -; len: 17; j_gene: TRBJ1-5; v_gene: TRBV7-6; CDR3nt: TGTGCCAGCAGCCCGGATAAAAAGCGGGGACTATATCAGCCCCAGCATTTT; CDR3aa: CASSPDKKRGLYQPQHF
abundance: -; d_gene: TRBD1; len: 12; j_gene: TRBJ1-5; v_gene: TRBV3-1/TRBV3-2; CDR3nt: TGTGCCAGCGGACAGGCGAATCAGCCCCAGCATTTT; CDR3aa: CASGQANQPQHF
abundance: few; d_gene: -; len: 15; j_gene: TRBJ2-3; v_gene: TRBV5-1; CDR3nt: TGCGCCAGCAGCTCCAGGGGCACTAGCACAGATACGCAGTATTTT; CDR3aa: CASSSRGTSTDTQYF
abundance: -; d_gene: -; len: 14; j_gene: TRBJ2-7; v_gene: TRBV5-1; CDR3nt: TGCGCCAGCAGCTTATCTACTCTGGTCTCCGAGCAGTACTTC; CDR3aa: CASSLSTLVSEQYF
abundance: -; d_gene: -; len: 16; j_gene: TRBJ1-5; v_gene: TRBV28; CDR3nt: TGTGCCAGCAGTTTCCACAGGGCCAGTGGCAATCAGCCCCAGCATTTT; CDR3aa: CASSFHRASGNQPQHF
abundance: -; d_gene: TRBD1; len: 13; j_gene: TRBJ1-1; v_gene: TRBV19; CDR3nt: TGTGCCAGTAGGGGCAGGGGGCGGACTGAAGCTTTCTTT; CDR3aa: CASRGRGRTEAFF
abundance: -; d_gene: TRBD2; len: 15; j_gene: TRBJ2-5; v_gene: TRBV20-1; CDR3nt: TGCAGTGCTAGTGGACTAGCGGGGGGGCGAGAGACCCAGTACTTC; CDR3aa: CSASGLAGGRETQYF
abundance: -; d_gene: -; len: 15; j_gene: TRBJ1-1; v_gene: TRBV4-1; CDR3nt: TGCGCCAGCAGCCCGTTACTGACAGCGAACACTGAAGCTTTCTTT; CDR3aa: CASSPLLTANTEAFF
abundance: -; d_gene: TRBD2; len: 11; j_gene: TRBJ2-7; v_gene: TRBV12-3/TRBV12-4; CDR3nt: TGTGCCAGCAGTCGATCGGGACTAGCGTACTTC; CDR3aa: CASSRSGLAYF
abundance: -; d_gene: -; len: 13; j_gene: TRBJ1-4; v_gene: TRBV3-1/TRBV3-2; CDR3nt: TGTGCCAGCAGCCTCAGGGGCTCTGAAAAACTGTTTTTT; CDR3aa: CASSLRGSEKLFF
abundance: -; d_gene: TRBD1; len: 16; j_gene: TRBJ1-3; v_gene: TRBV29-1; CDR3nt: TGCAGCGTTGAAGATCAGCCTGACAGGGGAGAAAACACCATATATTTT; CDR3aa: CSVEDQPDRGENTIYF
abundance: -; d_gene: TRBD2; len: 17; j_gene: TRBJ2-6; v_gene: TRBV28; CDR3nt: TGTGCCAGCAGTTTAAACCATGGGGTAGCGGGTGCCAACGTCCTGACTTTC; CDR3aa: CASSLNHGVAGANVLTF
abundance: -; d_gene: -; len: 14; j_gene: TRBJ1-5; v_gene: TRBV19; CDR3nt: TGTGCCAGTAGTGTAAGAGGGGAGGGTCAGCCCCAGCATTTT; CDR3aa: CASSVRGEGQPQHF
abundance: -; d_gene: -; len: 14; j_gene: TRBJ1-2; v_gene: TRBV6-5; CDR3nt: TGTGCCAGCAGCTCCAGCCGGGAATCCTATGGCTACACCTTC; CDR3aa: CASSSSRESYGYTF
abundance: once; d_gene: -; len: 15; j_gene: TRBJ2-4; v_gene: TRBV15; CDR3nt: TGTGCCACCAGCAGAGATCGCAACTACGCCGATATTCAGTACTTC; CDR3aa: CATSRDRNYADIQYF
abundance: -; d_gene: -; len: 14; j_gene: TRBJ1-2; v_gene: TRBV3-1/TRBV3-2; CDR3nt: TGTGCCAGCAGCCAAGATCAGGGTCTCTATGGCTACACCTTC; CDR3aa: CASSQDQGLYGYTF
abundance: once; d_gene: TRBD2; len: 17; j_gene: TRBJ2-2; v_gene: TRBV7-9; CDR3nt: TGTGCCAGCAGCTTAGGACTAGCGGGAGTTGTGACCGGGGAGCTGTTTTTT; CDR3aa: CASSLGLAGVVTGELFF
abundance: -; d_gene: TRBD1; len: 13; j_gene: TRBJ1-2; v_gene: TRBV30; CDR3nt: TGTGCCTGGAGCGTTCAGGGGGCCTATGGCTACACCTTC; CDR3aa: CAWSVQGAYGYTF
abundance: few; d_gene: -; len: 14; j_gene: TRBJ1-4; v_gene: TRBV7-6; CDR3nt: TGTGCCAGCAGCTTAGCAGGGGGACCCGAAAAACTGTTTTTT; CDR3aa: CASSLAGGPEKLFF
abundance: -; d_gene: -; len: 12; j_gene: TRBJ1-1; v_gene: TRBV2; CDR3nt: TGTGCCAGCAAGGAGGGAAACACTGAAGCTTTCTTT; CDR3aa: CASKEGNTEAFF
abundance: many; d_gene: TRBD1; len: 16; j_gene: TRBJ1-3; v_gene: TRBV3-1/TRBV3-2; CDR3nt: TGTGCCAGCAGCCGGACTCAGGGGGCTTCTGGAAACACCATATATTTT; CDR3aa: CASSRTQGASGNTIYF
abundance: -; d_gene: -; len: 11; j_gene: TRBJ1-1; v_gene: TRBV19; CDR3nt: TGTGCCAGCCAACAGGCGGCTGAAGCTTTCTTT; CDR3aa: CASQQAAEAFF
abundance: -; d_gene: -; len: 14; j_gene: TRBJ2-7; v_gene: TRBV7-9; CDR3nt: TGTGCCAGCAGCGCGCCTACCAGGGCCTACGAGCAGTACTTC; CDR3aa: CASSAPTRAYEQYF
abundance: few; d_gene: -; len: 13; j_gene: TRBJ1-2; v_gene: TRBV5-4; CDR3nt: TGTGCCAGCAACAGGCAGCTCGACTATGGCTACACCTTC; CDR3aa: CASNRQLDYGYTF
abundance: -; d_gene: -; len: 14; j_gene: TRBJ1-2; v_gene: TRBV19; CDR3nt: TGTGCCAGTAGTACCCTGACAGGTTCCTATGGCTACACCTTC; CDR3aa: CASSTLTGSYGYTF
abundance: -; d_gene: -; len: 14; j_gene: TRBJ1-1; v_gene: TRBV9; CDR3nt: TGTGCCAGCAGCGTACGGACAGAGAACACTGAAGCTTTCTTT; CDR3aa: CASSVRTENTEAFF
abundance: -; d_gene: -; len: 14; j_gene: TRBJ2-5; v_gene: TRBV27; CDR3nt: TGTGCCAGCAGTCTTCGTGGTAGCGGAGAGACCCAGTACTTC; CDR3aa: CASSLRGSGETQYF
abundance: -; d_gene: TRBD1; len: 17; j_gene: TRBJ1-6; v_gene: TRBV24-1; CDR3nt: TGTGCCACCAGTGATTTGCTTGTGGGGACAGATTATTCACCCCTCCACTTT; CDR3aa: CATSDLLVGTDYSPLHF
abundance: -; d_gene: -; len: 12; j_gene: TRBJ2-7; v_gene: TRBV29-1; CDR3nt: TGCAGCGTTGGGGCAGGGACCTACGAGCAGTACTTC; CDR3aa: CSVGAGTYEQYF
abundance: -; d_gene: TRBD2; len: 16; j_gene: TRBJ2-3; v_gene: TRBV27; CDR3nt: TGTGCCAGCAGTTCAAAGACTAGCGGGAGTACAGATACGCAGTATTTT; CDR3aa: CASSSKTSGSTDTQYF
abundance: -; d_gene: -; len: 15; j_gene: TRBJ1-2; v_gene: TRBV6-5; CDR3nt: TGTGCCAGCAGTACCGGACAATCTTTCGGCTATGGCTACACCTTC; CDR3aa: CASSTGQSFGYGYTF
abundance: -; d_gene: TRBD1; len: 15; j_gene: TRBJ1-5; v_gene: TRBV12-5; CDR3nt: TGTGCTAGTGGTTTGGCGGACAGGGGCAATCAGCCCCAGCATTTT; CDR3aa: CASGLADRGNQPQHF
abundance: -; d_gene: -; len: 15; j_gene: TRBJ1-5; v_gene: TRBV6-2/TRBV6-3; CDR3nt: TGTGCCAGCAGTTACTCGCCGGGGGTTCTTCAGCCCCAGCATTTT; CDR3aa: CASSYSPGVLQPQHF
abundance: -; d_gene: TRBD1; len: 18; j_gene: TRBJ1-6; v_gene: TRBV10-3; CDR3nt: TGTGCCATCAGTGCCGGGGACAGGGGGCGCGTCAGAGACTCACCCCTCCACTTT; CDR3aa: CAISAGDRGRVRDSPLHF